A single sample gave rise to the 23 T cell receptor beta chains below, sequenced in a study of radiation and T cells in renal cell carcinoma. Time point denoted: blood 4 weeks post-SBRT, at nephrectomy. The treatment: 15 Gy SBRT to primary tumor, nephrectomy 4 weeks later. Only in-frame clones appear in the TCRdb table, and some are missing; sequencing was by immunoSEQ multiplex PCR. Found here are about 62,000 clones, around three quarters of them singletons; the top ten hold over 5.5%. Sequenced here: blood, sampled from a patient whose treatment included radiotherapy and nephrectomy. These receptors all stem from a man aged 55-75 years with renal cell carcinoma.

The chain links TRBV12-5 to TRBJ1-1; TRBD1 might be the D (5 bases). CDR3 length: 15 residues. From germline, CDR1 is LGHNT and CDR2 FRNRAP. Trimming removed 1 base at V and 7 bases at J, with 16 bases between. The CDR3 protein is CASGLGGLGGGEAFF. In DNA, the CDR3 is TGTGCTAGTGGTTTGGGGGGCCTTGGGGGAGGTGAAGCTTTCTTT.

The DNA of the CDR3 is TGTGCCAGCCCCGGGACAGTCTACTCTGGAAACACCATATATTTT. It yields the protein CASPGTVYSGNTIYF. The chain couples TRBV2 to TRBJ1-3; 7 bases agree with TRBD1. This CDR3 comprises 15 residues. Germline V gives CDR1 SNHLY, CDR2 FYNNEI. V shed 8 bases and J 0 bases; nucleotides not matched to a gene: 7.

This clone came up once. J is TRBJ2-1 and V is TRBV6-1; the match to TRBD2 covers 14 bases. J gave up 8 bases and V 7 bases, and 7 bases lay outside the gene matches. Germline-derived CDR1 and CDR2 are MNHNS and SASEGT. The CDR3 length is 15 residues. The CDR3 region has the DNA TGTGCCAGCAACCCCCGGACTAGCGGGGGGTATGAGCAGTTCTTC. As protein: CASNPRTSGGYEQFF.

CDR3 bases: TGTGCCAGCAGGGGCAACACAGGGGTGGAATCACCCCTCCACTTT. Protein: CASRGNTGVESPLHF. This chain links TRBV6-1 with TRBJ1-6; TRBD1 matches at 7 bases. This CDR3 is built from 15 residues. The germline CDR1 and CDR2 sequences are MNHNS and SASEGT. V trimming: 6 bases; J trimming: 10 bases; junction bases outside the gene matches: 12.

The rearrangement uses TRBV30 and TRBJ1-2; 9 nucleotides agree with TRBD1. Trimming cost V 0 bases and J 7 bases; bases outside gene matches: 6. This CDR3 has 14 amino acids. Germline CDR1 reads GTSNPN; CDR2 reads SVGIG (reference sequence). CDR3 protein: CAWSVSTGGVGYTF. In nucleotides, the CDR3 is TGTGCCTGGAGTGTATCTACAGGGGGCGTTGGCTACACCTTC.

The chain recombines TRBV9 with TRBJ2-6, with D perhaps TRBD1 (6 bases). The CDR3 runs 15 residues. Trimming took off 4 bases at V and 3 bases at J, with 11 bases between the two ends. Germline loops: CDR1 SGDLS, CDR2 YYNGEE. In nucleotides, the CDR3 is TGTGCCAGCAGCCCAACAGGGTTTGGGGCCAACGTCCTGACTTTC. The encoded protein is CASSPTGFGANVLTF.

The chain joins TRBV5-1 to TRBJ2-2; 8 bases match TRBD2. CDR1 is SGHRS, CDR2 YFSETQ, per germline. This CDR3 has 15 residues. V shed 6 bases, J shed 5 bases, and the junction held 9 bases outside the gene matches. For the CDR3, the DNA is TGCGCCAGCAATGTGGTGGGACTAGGGACCGGGGAGCTGTTTTTT. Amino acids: CASNVVGLGTGELFF.

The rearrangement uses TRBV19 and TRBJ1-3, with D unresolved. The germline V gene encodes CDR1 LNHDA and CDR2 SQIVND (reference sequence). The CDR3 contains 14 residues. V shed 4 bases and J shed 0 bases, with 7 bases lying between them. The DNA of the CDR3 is TGTGCCAGTAGTACCACAGACTCTGGAAACACCATATATTTT. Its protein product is CASSTTDSGNTIYF.

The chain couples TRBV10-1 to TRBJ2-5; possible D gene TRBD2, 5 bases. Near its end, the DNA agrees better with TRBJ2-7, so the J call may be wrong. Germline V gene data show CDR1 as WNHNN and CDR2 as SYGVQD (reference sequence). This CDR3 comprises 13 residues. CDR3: CASSEGENYEQYF. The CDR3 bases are TGCGCCAGCAGTGAGGGGGAGAACTACGAGCAGTACTTC.

The CDR3 DNA sequence: TGTGCCAGCAGCTCCGTTAGCGGAGAGACCCAGTACTTC. Protein sequence: CASSSVSGETQYF. This sequence joins TRBV7-9 and TRBJ2-5, with D possibly matching TRBD2 (6 bases). The CDR3 is made up of 13 amino acids. Trimming left V 4 bases short and J 4 bases short, with 10 bases between. CDR1 is SEHNR and CDR2 is FQNEAQ in the germline V gene (reference sequence).

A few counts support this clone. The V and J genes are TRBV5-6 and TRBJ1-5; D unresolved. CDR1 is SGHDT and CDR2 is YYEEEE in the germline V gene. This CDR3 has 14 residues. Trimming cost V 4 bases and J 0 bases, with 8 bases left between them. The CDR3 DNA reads TGTGCCAGCAGCCCCTTGTATAGCAATCAGCCCCAGCATTTT. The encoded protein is CASSPLYSNQPQHF. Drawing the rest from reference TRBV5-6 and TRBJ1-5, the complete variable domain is DAGVTQSPTHLIKTRGQQVTLRCSPKSGHDTVSWYQQALGQGPQFIFQYYEEEERQRGNFPDRFSGHQFPNYSSELNVNALLLGDSALYLCASSPLYSNQPQHFGDGTRLSIL.

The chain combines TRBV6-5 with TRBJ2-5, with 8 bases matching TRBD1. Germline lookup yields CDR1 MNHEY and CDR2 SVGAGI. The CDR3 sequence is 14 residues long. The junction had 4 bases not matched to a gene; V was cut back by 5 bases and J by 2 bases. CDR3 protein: CASSTDREQETQYF. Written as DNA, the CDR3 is TGTGCCAGCAGTACGGACAGGGAACAAGAGACCCAGTACTTC.

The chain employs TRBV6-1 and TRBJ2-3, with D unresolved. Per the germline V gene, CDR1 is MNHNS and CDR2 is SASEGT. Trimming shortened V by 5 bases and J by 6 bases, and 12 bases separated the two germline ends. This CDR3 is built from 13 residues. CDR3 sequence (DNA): TGTGCCAGCAGTACGCAGCTTATGGATACGCAGTATTTT. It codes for CASSTQLMDTQYF.

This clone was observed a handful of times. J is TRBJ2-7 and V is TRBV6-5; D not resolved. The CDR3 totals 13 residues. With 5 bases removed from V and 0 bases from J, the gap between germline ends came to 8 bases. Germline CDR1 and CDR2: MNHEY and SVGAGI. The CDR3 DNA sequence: TGTGCCAGCAGTCCCACCCCCTCCTACGAGCAGTACTTC. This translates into CASSPTPSYEQYF.

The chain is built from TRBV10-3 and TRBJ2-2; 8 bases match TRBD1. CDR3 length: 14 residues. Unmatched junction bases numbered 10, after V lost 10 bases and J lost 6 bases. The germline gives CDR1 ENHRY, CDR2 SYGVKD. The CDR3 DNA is TGTGCCACGACCCTACAGGGGGGTTCCGGGGAGCTGTTTTTT. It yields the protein CATTLQGGSGELFF.

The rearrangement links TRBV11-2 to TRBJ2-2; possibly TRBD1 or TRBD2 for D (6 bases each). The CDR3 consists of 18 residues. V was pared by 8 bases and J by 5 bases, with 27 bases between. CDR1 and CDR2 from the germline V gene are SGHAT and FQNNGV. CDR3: CASSSPPFRGRGTGELFF. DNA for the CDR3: TGTGCCAGCTCATCCCCCCCTTTTCGGGGGCGTGGAACCGGGGAGCTGTTTTTT.

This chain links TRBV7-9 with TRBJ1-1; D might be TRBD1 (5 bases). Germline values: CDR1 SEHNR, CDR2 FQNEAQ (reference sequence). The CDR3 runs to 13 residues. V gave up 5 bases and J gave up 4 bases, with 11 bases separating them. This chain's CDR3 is CASSPTRGTEAFF. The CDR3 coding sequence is TGTGCCAGCAGCCCTACGAGGGGCACTGAAGCTTTCTTT.

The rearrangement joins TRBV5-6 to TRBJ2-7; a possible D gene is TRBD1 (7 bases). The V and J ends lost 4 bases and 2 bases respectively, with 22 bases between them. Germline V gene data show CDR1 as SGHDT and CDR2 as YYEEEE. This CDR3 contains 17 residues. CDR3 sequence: CASSPLGGDSLTYEQYF. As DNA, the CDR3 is TGTGCCAGCAGCCCCTTGGGCGGGGACAGCCTCACCTACGAGCAGTACTTC.

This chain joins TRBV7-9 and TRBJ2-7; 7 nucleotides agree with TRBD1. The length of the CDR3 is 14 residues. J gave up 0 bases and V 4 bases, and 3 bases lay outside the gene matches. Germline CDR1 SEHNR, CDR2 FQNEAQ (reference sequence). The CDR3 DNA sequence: TGTGCCAGCAGCTCGGACAGGTACTCCTACGAGCAGTACTTC. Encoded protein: CASSSDRYSYEQYF.

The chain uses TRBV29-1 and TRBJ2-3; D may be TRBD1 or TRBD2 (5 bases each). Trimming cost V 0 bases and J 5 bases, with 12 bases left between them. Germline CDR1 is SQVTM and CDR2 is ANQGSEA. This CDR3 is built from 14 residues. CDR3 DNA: TGCAGCGTTGAAGAAACGGGACCCCGAGATACGCAGTATTTT. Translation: CSVEETGPRDTQYF.

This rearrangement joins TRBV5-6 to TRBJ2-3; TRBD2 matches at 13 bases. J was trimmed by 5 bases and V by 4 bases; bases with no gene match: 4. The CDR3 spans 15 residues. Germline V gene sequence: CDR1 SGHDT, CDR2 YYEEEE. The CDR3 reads CASSATSGGKDTQYF. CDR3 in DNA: TGTGCCAGCAGCGCGACTAGCGGGGGGAAAGATACGCAGTATTTT.

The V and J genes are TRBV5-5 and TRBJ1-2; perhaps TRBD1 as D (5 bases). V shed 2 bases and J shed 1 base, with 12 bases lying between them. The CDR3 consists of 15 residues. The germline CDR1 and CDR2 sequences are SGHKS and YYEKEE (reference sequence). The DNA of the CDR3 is TGTGCCAGCAGCTTCGGTGGCAGGGTTAACTATGGCTACACCTTC. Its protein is CASSFGGRVNYGYTF. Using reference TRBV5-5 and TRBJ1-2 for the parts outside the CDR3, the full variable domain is DAGVTQSPTHLIKTRGQQVTLRCSPISGHKSVSWYQQVLGQGPQFIFQYYEKEERGRGNFPDRFSARQFPNYSSELNVNALLLGDSALYLCASSFGGRVNYGYTFGSGTRLTVV.

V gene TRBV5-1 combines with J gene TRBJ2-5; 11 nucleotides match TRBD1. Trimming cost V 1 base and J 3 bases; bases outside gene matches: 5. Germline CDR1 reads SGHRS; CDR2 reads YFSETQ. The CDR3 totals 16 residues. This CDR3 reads CASSLLGTGGEETQYF. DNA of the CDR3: TGCGCCAGCAGCTTGTTGGGGACAGGGGGGGAAGAGACCCAGTACTTC.